Presented here are 25 T cell receptor beta chains from one specimen sequenced in a study of blood T cell repertoires in COVID-19. Sequenced by immunoSEQ multiplex PCR; TCRdb stores in-frame clones only, minus some. Seen here are some 88,000 clones, 86% observed once, and the top ten hold less than 9%. What was sequenced was peripheral blood. These receptors were collected from a man aged 60 to 69 with acute or convalescent COVID-19.

This clone was picked up a small number of times. V gene TRBV30 combines with J gene TRBJ1-2; no definite D call. V dropped 0 bases and J dropped 8 bases, with 10 bases sitting between them. This CDR3 is 12 amino acids long. From germline, CDR1 is GTSNPN and CDR2 SVGIG (reference sequence). The chain's CDR3 is CAWSVLNSGYTF. CDR3 DNA: TGTGCCTGGAGTGTACTGAATTCGGGCTACACCTTC.

The rearrangement links TRBV9 to TRBJ2-7; no firm D call. Trimming stripped 0 bases from V and 7 bases from J, with 11 bases between. This CDR3 has 13 amino acids. Germline V CDR1 and CDR2: SGDLS, YYNGEE. The DNA for the CDR3 is TGTGCCAGCAGCGTAGCCCCTCTCTATGAGCAGTACTTC. As protein: CASSVAPLYEQYF.

CDR3 sequence (DNA): TGTGCCAGCAGTGTACAGGCTATGAACACTGAAGCTTTCTTT. This codes for CASSVQAMNTEAFF. V and J are TRBV2 and TRBJ1-1, with D perhaps TRBD1 (5 bases). V was cut by 4 bases and J by 0 bases, with 9 bases left in between. The germline gives CDR1 SNHLY, CDR2 FYNNEI. The CDR3 has 14 amino acids. Full variable domain (remainder filled in from reference TRBV2 and TRBJ1-1): EPEVTQTPSHQVTQMGQEVILRCVPISNHLYFYWYRQILGQKVEFLVSFYNNEISEKSEIFDDQFSVERPDGSNFTLKIRSTKLEDSAMYFCASSVQAMNTEAFFGQGTRLTVV.

This clone appeared a single time. The rearrangement links TRBV7-9 to TRBJ2-1; D remains unclear. From germline, CDR1 is SEHNR and CDR2 FQNEAQ (reference sequence). V gave up 5 bases and J gave up 8 bases, with 7 bases separating them. The CDR3 loop spans 11 amino acids. The CDR3 DNA is TGTGCCAGCAGCCCCTCCTATGAGCAGTTCTTC. This translates into CASSPSYEQFF.

The chain is built from TRBV19 and TRBJ1-2; 7 bases are shared with TRBD1. Trimming took 5 bases from V and 12 from J; bases not matched to a gene: 6. This CDR3 has 11 residues. Germline assignment: CDR1 LNHDA and CDR2 SQIVND (reference sequence). CDR3 sequence (DNA): TGTGCCAGTAGTGAGGGGGCAGCCGACACCTTC. It is translated as CASSEGAADTF.

The rearrangement uses TRBV5-1 and TRBJ2-1, with 8 bases identical to TRBD2. V was pared by 0 bases and J by 2 bases, with 4 bases of the junction left unmatched. The CDR3 consists of 16 residues. Germline-derived CDR1 and CDR2 are SGHRS and YFSETQ. CDR3 protein: CASSLVFSGTYNEQFF. CDR3 nucleotides: TGCGCCAGCAGCTTGGTTTTTAGCGGGACCTACAATGAGCAGTTCTTC.

This chain links TRBV6-4 with TRBJ2-7; 7 bases are a match to TRBD1. In germline, CDR1 is MRHNA, CDR2 SNTAGT. V lost 10 bases, J lost 3 bases, and 12 bases stayed unmatched. This CDR3 has 14 residues. Here the CDR3 reads CATNKQGLSYEQYF. The CDR3 DNA follows: TGTGCCACTAATAAACAGGGGTTAAGCTACGAGCAGTACTTC.

The V call is TRBV11-2, the J call TRBJ1-2; 7 bases agree with TRBD1. After removal of 1 base from V and 4 bases from J, the junction contained 3 bases not matched to a gene. The CDR3 length is 14 residues. Germline V gene sequence: CDR1 SGHAT, CDR2 FQNNGV. The chain's CDR3 is CASSLGAGGYGYTF. In nucleotides, the CDR3 is TGTGCCAGCAGCTTAGGAGCAGGGGGCTATGGCTACACCTTC.

The chain couples TRBV28 to TRBJ2-3; the D gene is possibly TRBD2 (6 bases). V shed 2 bases and J shed 5 bases, with 8 bases lying between them. CDR1 is MDHEN, CDR2 SYDVKM, per germline. The CDR3 totals 13 residues. The CDR3 bases are TGTGCCAGCAGTTTAGGAGGGATAGATACGCAGTATTTT. Amino acids: CASSLGGIDTQYF.

This clone was detected only a few times. This chain uses TRBV5-4 with TRBJ1-1; TRBD1 matches 8 bases. CDR1 and CDR2 (germline): SGHNT, YYREEE (reference sequence). V lost 6 bases, J lost 7 bases, and 8 bases stayed unmatched. CDR3 size: 13 residues. The CDR3 nucleotides read TGTGCCAGCAACCGGGACAGGAGTTATGAAGCTTTCTTT. Translated, it gives CASNRDRSYEAFF.

The chain is built from TRBV7-2 and TRBJ2-1; 7 nucleotides match TRBD1. The CDR3 spans 12 residues. V trimming: 4 bases; J trimming: 6 bases; junction bases outside the gene matches: 0. In germline, CDR1 is SGHTA, CDR2 FQGNSA. The CDR3 bases are TGTGCCAGCAGCTACAGGGGCAATGAGCAGTTCTTC. Protein sequence: CASSYRGNEQFF.

The rearrangement joins TRBV24-1 to TRBJ1-2; TRBD1 matches 8 bases. Germline lookup yields CDR1 KGHDR and CDR2 SFDVKD. V was pared by 4 bases and J by 5 bases, with 5 bases of the junction left unmatched. The CDR3 totals 14 residues. CDR3 amino acids: CATSETGGIYGYTF. The CDR3 bases are TGTGCCACCAGTGAAACAGGGGGAATTTATGGCTACACCTTC.

V is TRBV11-3 and J is TRBJ2-1; TRBD1 aligns across 9 bases. The CDR3 has 15 amino acids. From germline, CDR1 is SGHNT and CDR2 YENEEA. V lost 5 bases and J lost 6; bases outside the gene matches: 8. CDR3 loop: CASSQGTGPSNEQFF. DNA for the CDR3: TGTGCCAGCAGCCAGGGGACAGGGCCCAGCAATGAGCAGTTCTTC.

The chain joins TRBV29-1 to TRBJ2-1; tentative D call: TRBD2 (5 bases). The CDR3 runs 13 residues. From germline, CDR1 is SQVTM and CDR2 ANQGSEA. Trimming cost V 6 bases and J 8 bases, with 17 bases left between them. CDR3 loop: CSVDPGNGHEQFF. Here the CDR3 DNA reads TGCAGCGTCGATCCCGGGAACGGCCATGAGCAGTTCTTC.

Of note for this clone: Other DNA sequences of this sample code for an identical CDR3. The rearrangement links TRBV20-1 to TRBJ1-2; TRBD1 might be the D (6 bases). The V end lost 3 bases, the J end lost 6 bases, and 8 bases lay between the germline ends. The CDR3 consists of 11 residues. Germline V gives CDR1 DFQATT, CDR2 SNEGSKA (reference sequence). In DNA, the CDR3 is TGCAGTGCTAGGACAGGCAATGGCTACACCTTC. It translates to CSARTGNGYTF.

The chain's CDR3 is CASSEWGGSPSYNSPLHF. In nucleotides, the CDR3 is TGTGCCAGCAGTGAATGGGGGGGTTCCCCCTCCTATAATTCACCCCTCCACTTT. The genes are TRBV6-1 and TRBJ1-6; perhaps TRBD1 as D (5 bases). The germline V and J ends were trimmed by 2 bases and 0 bases, with 14 bases remaining between them. The CDR3 has 18 amino acids. Looked up from germline, CDR1 is MNHNS and CDR2 is SASEGT.

V is TRBV19 and J is TRBJ2-2; 8 nucleotides align to TRBD1. This CDR3 has 16 residues. Trimming cost V 2 bases and J 3 bases; bases outside gene matches: 5. CDR1 is LNHDA and CDR2 is SQIVND in the germline V gene (reference sequence). The CDR3 here is CASSIQQGGDTGELFF. The CDR3 bases are TGTGCCAGTAGTATACAACAGGGGGGCGACACCGGGGAGCTGTTTTTT.

This chain links TRBV7-8 with TRBJ2-7; D might be TRBD2 (5 bases). The V gene lost 5 bases and the J gene lost 4 bases, with 6 bases spanning the gap. Germline loops: CDR1 SGHVS, CDR2 FQNEAQ. The CDR3 has 11 amino acids. CDR3 residues: CASSPGYEQYF. The CDR3 coding sequence is TGTGCCAGCAGCCCGGGGTACGAGCAGTACTTC.

V gene TRBV7-9 combines with J gene TRBJ2-2; D is perhaps TRBD1 (6 bases). Trimming removed 3 bases from V and 7 bases from J, with 9 bases in between. Germline lookup yields CDR1 SEHNR and CDR2 FQNEAQ (reference sequence). The CDR3 totals 13 residues. CDR3 sequence reads: CASSFGGGGELFF. The CDR3, as DNA: TGTGCCAGCAGCTTTGGGGGCGGCGGGGAGCTGTTTTTT.

The chain employs TRBV5-4 and TRBJ2-1, with TRBD1 matching over 8 bases. Trimming took 4 bases from V and 4 from J; bases not matched to a gene: 4. In germline, CDR1 is SGHNT, CDR2 YYREEE (reference sequence). This CDR3 contains 14 residues. The CDR3 nucleotides are TGTGCCAGCAGCCTGGGACAGGTATACAATGAGCAGTTCTTC. This gives the protein CASSLGQVYNEQFF. The full variable domain, with the rest looked up from reference TRBV5-4 and TRBJ2-1, is ETGVTQSPTHLIKTRGQQVTLRCSSQSGHNTVSWYQQALGQGPQFIFQYYREEENGRGNFPPRFSGLQFPNYSSELNVNALELDDSALYLCASSLGQVYNEQFFGPGTRLTVL.

This clone appeared a few times. The rearrangement links TRBV29-1 to TRBJ2-3, with 13 nucleotides matching TRBD2. The CDR3 loop spans 16 amino acids. V was clipped by 2 bases and J by 12 bases; unmatched bases: 14. CDR1 SQVTM and CDR2 ANQGSEA come from the germline V gene. The CDR3 nucleotides read TGCAGCGTTGAACATTTCGGACTAGCGGGGGCCCCCGTTCAGTATTTT. This codes for CSVEHFGLAGAPVQYF.

V and J are TRBV6-5 and TRBJ2-5; D may be TRBD2 (6 bases). The V end lost 9 bases, the J end lost 5 bases, and 13 bases lay between the germline ends. Per germline, CDR1 MNHEY and CDR2 SVGAGI. CDR3 length equals 12 residues. This CDR3 reads CASRGKGETQYF. CDR3 sequence (DNA): TGTGCCAGTCGGGGGAAGGGGGAGACCCAGTACTTC.

The chain uses TRBV5-1 and TRBJ2-1; the match to TRBD2 covers 8 bases. J was trimmed by 1 base and V by 2 bases; bases with no gene match: 5. This CDR3 spans 16 amino acids. Germline CDR1 is SGHRS and CDR2 is YFSETQ. DNA for the CDR3: TGCGCCAGCAGCTTAGTAGCGGGACCTTCCTACAATGAGCAGTTCTTC. This encodes CASSLVAGPSYNEQFF.

This chain connects TRBV13 to TRBJ2-2; 14 nucleotides align to TRBD2. Germline CDR1 PRHDT, CDR2 FYEKMQ (reference sequence). This CDR3 region has 17 residues. Trimming removed 0 bases from V and 6 bases from J; junction bases left unmatched: 3. This chain's CDR3 is CASSLGRTSGRSGELFF. Written as DNA, the CDR3 is TGTGCCAGCAGCTTAGGCCGGACTAGCGGGAGGTCCGGGGAGCTGTTTTTT. The entire variable domain, with the rest obtained from reference TRBV13 and TRBJ2-2, is as follows: AAGVIQSPRHLIKEKRETATLKCYPIPRHDTVYWYQQGPGQDPQFLISFYEKMQSDKGSIPDRFSAQQFSDYHSELNMSSLELGDSALYFCASSLGRTSGRSGELFFGEGSRLTVL.

This sequence joins TRBV12-3 or TRBV12-4 and TRBJ1-2, with 9 bases aligning to TRBD1. The CDR3 is 13 amino acids. V trimming: 5 bases; J trimming: 5 bases; junction bases outside the gene matches: 3. DNA for the CDR3: TGTGCCAGCAGTATGGACAGGGGTTATGGCTACACCTTC. Encoded protein: CASSMDRGYGYTF.